Presented here are 9 T cell receptor beta chains from one specimen sequenced in a study of Graves' ophthalmopathy and Graves' hyperthyroidism. RNA transcripts were the source from which TCR beta CDR3 regions were amplified. First-round RT-PCR employed HTBI primers, with a second-round multiplex PCR after it. Via MiXCR, TCRdb re-called the multiplex PCR reads, giving one row per CDR3 protein. The profile shows some 350,000 distinct CDR3 sequences, about a sixth of them singletons. Material: peripheral blood. Receptors were obtained from an adult woman with stable Graves' hyperthyroidism.

This clonotype was found many times. One end of the junction fails to match germline, which may point to a read error. This sequence joins TRBV20-1 and TRBJ2-7, with 10 bases matching TRBD2. Per germline, CDR1 DFQATT and CDR2 SNEGSKA (reference sequence). This CDR3 region has 13 residues. The CDR3 DNA reads as TGCAGCGCTAGTAGCGGGAGGACCTACGAGCAGTACTTC. This sequence encodes CSASSGRTYEQYF.

The gene calls are TRBV7-2 and TRBJ1-2, with D tentatively TRBD1 (6 bases). Trimming took off 0 bases at V and 4 bases at J, with 15 bases between the two ends. This CDR3 is built from 16 residues. In germline, CDR1 is SGHTA, CDR2 FQGNSA. Written as DNA, the CDR3 is TGTGCCAGCAGCTTAGCGCCGGGGGGCTTGGGCTATGGCTACACCTTC. Translating it yields CASSLAPGGLGYGYTF.

This clonotype came up many times. The genes are TRBV12-3 or TRBV12-4 and TRBJ2-7; D tentatively reads TRBD1 or TRBD2 (6 bases each). Trimming stripped 5 bases from V and 0 bases from J, with 17 bases between. The CDR3 extends over 16 amino acids. The CDR3, as DNA: TGTGCCAGCAGTCTCTCTCAAGGGGGGAGCTCCTACGAGCAGTACTTC. This gives the protein CASSLSQGGSSYEQYF.

Many counts were recorded for this clonotype. The chain recombines TRBV6-2 or TRBV6-3 with TRBJ2-7, with 12 bases fitting TRBD1. The germline V gene has CDR1 MNHEY and CDR2 SVGEGT. V trimming: 8 bases; J trimming: 1 base; junction bases outside the gene matches: 9. The CDR3 contains 16 residues. The CDR3 region has the DNA TGTGCCAGCGGCGGGACAGGGGGCGGCAGGTCCTACGAGCAGTACTTC. Encoded protein: CASGGTGGGRSYEQYF.

Of note for this clonotype: It may be a read error: a sequence one base away is much more abundant. This chain uses TRBV6-1 with TRBJ2-5; D may be TRBD1 (6 bases). Germline V gives CDR1 MNHNS, CDR2 SASEGT. This CDR3 region has 14 residues. The CDR3 region is CASSQGSQGWTEYF. CDR3 sequence (DNA): TGTGCCAGCAGCCAGGGTTCACAGGGATGGACCGAGTACTTC.

Many counts were recorded for this clonotype. The V and J genes are TRBV28 and TRBJ2-7; D unresolved. The germline V and J ends were trimmed by 5 bases and 2 bases, with 10 bases remaining between them. This CDR3 is 13 amino acids long. The germline CDR1 and CDR2 sequences are MDHEN and SYDVKM. As DNA, the CDR3 is TGTGCCAGCAGTCGGGTCTCGCCCTACGAGCAGTACTTC. This gives the protein CASSRVSPYEQYF.

This sequence joins TRBV12-5 and TRBJ2-7, with a weak D call TRBD2 (6 bases). The germline V gene encodes CDR1 LGHNT and CDR2 FRNRAP. The CDR3 sequence is 14 residues long. V lost 2 bases and J lost 2, with 10 bases in between. CDR3 nucleotides: TGTGCTAGTGGTTTGACGGGAGTACCCTACGAGCAGTACTTC. This encodes CASGLTGVPYEQYF. The full variable domain, completed using reference TRBV12-5 and TRBJ2-7, is DARVTQTPRHKVTEMGQEVTMRCQPILGHNTVFWYRQTMMQGLELLAYFRNRAPLDDSGMPKDRFSAEMPDATLATLKIQPSEPRDSAVYFCASGLTGVPYEQYFGPGTRLTVT.

V gene TRBV28 combines with J gene TRBJ2-2; TRBD1 matches at 9 bases. This CDR3 is 18 amino acids long. The germline gives CDR1 MDHEN, CDR2 SYDVKM. The V segment lost 5 bases and the J segment 4 bases; nucleotides outside the gene matches: 14. Here the CDR3 reads CASSPWGTGFATTGELFF. The CDR3 DNA reads as TGTGCCAGCAGTCCATGGGGGACAGGGTTTGCGACCACCGGGGAGCTGTTTTTT.

This clonotype was detected many times. The rearrangement links TRBV6-1 to TRBJ1-5; D not resolved. From germline, CDR1 is MNHNS and CDR2 SASEGT. The CDR3 loop spans 13 amino acids. Trimming removed 8 bases from V and 2 bases from J, with 10 bases in between. As DNA, the CDR3 is TGTGCCAGCGGGTATATGGGCAATCAGCCCCAGCATTTT. Its protein is CASGYMGNQPQHF.